This TCR beta chain is drawn from a study of cytomegalovirus exposure and HLA in healthy donors. Study results and caveats: The listing of 160 or so TCR beta chains classed them as cytomegalovirus-associated. Some public TCRs appeared in many individuals, while most sequences were rare. It was reportedly the case that the classifier diagnosed cytomegalovirus status with high specificity and sensitivity.

With regard to this clone: The target antigen is unknown.

The germline V gene has CDR1 SGHRS and CDR2 YFSETQ. Trimming shortened V by 3 bases and J by 1 base, and 8 bases separated the two germline ends. The CDR3 is 13 residues long. Assay used: immunoSEQ multiplex PCR; TCRdb lists only in-frame clones, some missing. The sample holds about 180,000 clones, approximately 81% seen once. This TCR was recovered from a man aged 18 to 30 in good health and CMV-seropositive. This chain joins TRBV5-1 and TRBJ2-7; D not certain. The sequenced material came from PBMCs. The CDR3 is CASSSDNSYEQYF. In DNA, the CDR3 is TGCGCCAGCAGCTCCGACAATTCCTACGAGCAGTACTTC.